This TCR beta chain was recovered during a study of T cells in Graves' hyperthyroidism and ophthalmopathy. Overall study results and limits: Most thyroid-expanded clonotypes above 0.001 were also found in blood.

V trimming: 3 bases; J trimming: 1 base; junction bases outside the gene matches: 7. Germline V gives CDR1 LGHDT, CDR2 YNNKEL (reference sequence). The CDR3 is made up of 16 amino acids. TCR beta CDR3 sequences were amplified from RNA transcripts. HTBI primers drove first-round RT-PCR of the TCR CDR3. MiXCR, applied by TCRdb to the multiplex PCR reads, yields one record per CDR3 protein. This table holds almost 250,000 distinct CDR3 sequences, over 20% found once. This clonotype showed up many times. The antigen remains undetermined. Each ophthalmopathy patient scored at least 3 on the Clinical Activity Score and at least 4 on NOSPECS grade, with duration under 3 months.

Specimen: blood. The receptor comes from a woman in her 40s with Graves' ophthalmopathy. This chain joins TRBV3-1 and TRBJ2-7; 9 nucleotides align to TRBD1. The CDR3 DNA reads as TGTGCCAGCAGCCAGCTGTCCGGGACAGGGTCCTACGAGCAGTACTTC. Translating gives CASSQLSGTGSYEQYF.